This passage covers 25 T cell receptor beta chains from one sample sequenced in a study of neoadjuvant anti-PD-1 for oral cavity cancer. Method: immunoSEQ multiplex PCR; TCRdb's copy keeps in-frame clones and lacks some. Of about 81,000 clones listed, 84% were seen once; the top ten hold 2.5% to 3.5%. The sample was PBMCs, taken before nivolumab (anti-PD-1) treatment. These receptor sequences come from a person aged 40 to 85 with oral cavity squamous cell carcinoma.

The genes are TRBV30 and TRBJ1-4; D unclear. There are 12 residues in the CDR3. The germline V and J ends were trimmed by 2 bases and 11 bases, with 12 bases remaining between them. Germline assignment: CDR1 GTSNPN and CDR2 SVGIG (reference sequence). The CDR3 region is CAWSFEREKLFF. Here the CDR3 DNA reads TGTGCCTGGAGTTTCGAAAGGGAGAAACTGTTTTTT.

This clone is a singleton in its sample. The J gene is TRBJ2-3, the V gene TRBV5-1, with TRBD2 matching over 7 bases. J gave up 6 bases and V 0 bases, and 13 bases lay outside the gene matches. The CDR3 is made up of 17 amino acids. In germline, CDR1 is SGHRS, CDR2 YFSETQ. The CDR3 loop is CASSLATREGLTDTQYF. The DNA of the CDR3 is TGCGCCAGCAGCTTGGCCACGAGGGAGGGCCTGACGGATACGCAGTATTTT. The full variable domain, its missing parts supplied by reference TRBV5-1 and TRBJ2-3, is KAGVTQTPRYLIKTRGQQVTLSCSPISGHRSVSWYQQTPGQGLQFLFEYFSETQRNKGNFPGRFSGRQFSNSRSEMNVSTLELGDSALYLCASSLATREGLTDTQYFGPGTRLTVL.

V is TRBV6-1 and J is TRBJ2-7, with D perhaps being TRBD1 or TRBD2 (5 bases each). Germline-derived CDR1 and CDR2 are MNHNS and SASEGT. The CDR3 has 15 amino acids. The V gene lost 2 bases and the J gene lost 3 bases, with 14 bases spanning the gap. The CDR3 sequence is CASSENSWGNYEQYF. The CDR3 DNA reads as TGTGCCAGCAGTGAAAACTCCTGGGGGAACTACGAGCAGTACTTC.

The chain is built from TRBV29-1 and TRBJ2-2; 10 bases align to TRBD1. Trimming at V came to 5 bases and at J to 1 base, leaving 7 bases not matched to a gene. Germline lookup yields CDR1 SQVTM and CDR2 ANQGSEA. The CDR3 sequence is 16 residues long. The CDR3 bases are TGCAGCGTTCGGACAGGGGGTGGATTGAACACCGGGGAGCTGTTTTTT. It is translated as CSVRTGGGLNTGELFF.

The CDR3 coding sequence is TGTGCCAGCAGTTACGAGCAGGGAGGAAACACCATATATTTT. Translation gives CASSYEQGGNTIYF. V is TRBV6-5 and J is TRBJ1-3; D possibly corresponds to TRBD1 (5 bases). CDR3 length: 14 amino acids. Trimming cost V 2 bases and J 4 bases, with 9 bases left between them. The germline V gene encodes CDR1 MNHEY and CDR2 SVGAGI.

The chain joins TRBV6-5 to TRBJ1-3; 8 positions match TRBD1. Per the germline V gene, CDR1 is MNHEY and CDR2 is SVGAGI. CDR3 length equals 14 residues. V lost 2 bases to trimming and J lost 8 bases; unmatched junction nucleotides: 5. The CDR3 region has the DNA TGTGCCAGCAGTTACGCGGGACAGGCAGACACCATATATTTT. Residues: CASSYAGQADTIYF.

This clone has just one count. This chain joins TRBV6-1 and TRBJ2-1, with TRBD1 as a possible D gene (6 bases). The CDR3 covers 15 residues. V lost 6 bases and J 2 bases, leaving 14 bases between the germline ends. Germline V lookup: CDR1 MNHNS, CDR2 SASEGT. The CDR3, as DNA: TGTGCCAGCAGCGGCGGGCCAGGGGCCTACAATGAGCAGTTCTTC. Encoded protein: CASSGGPGAYNEQFF.

The CDR3: CASGRYSNTEAFF. CDR3 bases: TGTGCCAGCGGCCGATACAGTAACACTGAAGCTTTCTTT. This chain links TRBV13 with TRBJ1-1; D unresolved. The CDR3 extends over 13 amino acids. V gave up 8 bases and J gave up 2 bases, with 12 bases separating them. Germline-derived CDR1 and CDR2 are PRHDT and FYEKMQ (reference sequence).

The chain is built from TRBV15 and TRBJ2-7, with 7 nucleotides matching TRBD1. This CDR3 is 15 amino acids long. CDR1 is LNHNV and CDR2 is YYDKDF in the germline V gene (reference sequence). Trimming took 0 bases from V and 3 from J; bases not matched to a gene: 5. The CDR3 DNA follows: TGTGCCACCAGCAGAGATTCGACAGGGATCTACGAGCAGTACTTC. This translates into CATSRDSTGIYEQYF.

CDR3 nucleotides: TGTGCCAGCAGGGGAGCGGGCGAGGAGACCCAGTACTTC. Translating gives CASRGAGEETQYF. The gene calls are TRBV6-5 and TRBJ2-5, with D possibly matching TRBD2 (6 bases). Trimming took off 6 bases at V and 5 bases at J, with 13 bases between the two ends. CDR3 length: 13 amino acids. Per the germline V gene, CDR1 is MNHEY and CDR2 is SVGAGI.

The CDR3 bases are TGTGCCAGCAGCTTAGCGGGAGGATTTACAGATACGCAGTATTTT. The encoded protein is CASSLAGGFTDTQYF. The chain links TRBV7-6 to TRBJ2-3, with D possibly matching TRBD2 (6 bases). Germline assignment: CDR1 SGHVS and CDR2 FNYEAQ. V was clipped by 0 bases and J by 3 bases, with 10 bases between them. This CDR3 is built from 15 residues.

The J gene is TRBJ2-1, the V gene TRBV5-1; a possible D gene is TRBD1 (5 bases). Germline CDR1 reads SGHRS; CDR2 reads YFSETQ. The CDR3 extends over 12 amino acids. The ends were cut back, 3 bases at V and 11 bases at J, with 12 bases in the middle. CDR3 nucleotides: TGCGCCAGCAGCTACGACAGTCTACAGCAGTTCTTC. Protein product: CASSYDSLQQFF. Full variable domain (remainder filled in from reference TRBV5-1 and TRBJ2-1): KAGVTQTPRYLIKTRGQQVTLSCSPISGHRSVSWYQQTPGQGLQFLFEYFSETQRNKGNFPGRFSGRQFSNSRSEMNVSTLELGDSALYLCASSYDSLQQFFGPGTRLTVL.

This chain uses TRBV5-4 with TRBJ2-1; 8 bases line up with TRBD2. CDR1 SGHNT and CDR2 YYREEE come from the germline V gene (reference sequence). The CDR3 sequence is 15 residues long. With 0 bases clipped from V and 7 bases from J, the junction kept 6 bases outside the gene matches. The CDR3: CASSLAGGPGNEQFF. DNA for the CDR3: TGTGCCAGCAGCTTGGCGGGAGGGCCAGGGAATGAGCAGTTCTTC. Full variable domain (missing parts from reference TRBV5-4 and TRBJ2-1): ETGVTQSPTHLIKTRGQQVTLRCSSQSGHNTVSWYQQALGQGPQFIFQYYREEENGRGNFPPRFSGLQFPNYSSELNVNALELDDSALYLCASSLAGGPGNEQFFGPGTRLTVL.

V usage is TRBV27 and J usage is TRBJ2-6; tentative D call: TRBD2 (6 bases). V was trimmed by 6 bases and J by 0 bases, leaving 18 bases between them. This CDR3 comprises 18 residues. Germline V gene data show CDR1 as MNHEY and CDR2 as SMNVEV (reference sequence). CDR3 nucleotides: TGTGCCAGCAGCCCCCGTGGGGGGACCGCCTCTGGGGCCAACGTCCTGACTTTC. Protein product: CASSPRGGTASGANVLTF. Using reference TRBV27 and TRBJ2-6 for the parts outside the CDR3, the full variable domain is EAQVTQNPRYLITVTGKKLTVTCSQNMNHEYMSWYRQDPGLGLRQIYYSMNVEVTDKGDVPEGYKVSRKEKRNFPLILESPSPNQTSLYFCASSPRGGTASGANVLTFGAGSRLTVL.

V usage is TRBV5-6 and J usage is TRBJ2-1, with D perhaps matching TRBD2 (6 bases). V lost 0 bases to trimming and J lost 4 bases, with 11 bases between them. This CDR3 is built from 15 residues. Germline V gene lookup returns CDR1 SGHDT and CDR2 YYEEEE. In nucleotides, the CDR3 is TGTGCCAGCAGCTTGGGACTAGTGGGTTACAATGAGCAGTTCTTC. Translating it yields CASSLGLVGYNEQFF.

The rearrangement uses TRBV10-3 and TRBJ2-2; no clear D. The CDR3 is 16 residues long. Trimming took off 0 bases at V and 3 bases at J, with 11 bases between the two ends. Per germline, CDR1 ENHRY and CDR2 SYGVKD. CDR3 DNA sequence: TGTGCCATCAGTGAGTCGATCGCTAGGGACACCGGGGAGCTGTTTTTT. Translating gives CAISESIARDTGELFF.

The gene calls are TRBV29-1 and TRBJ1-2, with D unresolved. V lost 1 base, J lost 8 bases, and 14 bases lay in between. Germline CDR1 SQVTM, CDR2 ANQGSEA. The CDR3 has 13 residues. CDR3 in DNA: TGCAGCGTTGAAGGGGCGACCCTTTACGGCTACACCTTC. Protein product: CSVEGATLYGYTF.

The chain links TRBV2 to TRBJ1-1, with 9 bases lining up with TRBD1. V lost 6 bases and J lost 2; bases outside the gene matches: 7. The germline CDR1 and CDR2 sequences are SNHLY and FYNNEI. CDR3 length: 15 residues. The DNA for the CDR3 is TGTGCCAGCAGGCCGGACAGGGGAGCTAACACTGAAGCTTTCTTT. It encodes CASRPDRGANTEAFF. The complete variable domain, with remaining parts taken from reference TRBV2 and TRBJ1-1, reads EPEVTQTPSHQVTQMGQEVILRCVPISNHLYFYWYRQILGQKVEFLVSFYNNEISEKSEIFDDQFSVERPDGSNFTLKIRSTKLEDSAMYFCASRPDRGANTEAFFGQGTRLTVV.

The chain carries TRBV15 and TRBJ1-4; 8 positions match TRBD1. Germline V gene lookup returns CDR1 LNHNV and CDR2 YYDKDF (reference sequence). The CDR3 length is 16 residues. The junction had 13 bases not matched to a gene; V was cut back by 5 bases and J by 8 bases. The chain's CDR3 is CATSGLTGEAEEKLFF. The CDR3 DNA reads TGTGCCACCAGCGGTCTGACAGGGGAGGCGGAAGAAAAACTGTTTTTT.

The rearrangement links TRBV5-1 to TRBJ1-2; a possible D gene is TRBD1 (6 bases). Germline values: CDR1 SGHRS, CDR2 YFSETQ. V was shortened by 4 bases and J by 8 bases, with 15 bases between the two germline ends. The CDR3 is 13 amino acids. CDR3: CASSRTAVGGYTF. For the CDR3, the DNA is TGCGCCAGCAGCCGGACAGCCGTGGGGGGCTACACCTTC. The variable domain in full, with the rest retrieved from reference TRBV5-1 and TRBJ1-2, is KAGVTQTPRYLIKTRGQQVTLSCSPISGHRSVSWYQQTPGQGLQFLFEYFSETQRNKGNFPGRFSGRQFSNSRSEMNVSTLELGDSALYLCASSRTAVGGYTFGSGTRLTVV.

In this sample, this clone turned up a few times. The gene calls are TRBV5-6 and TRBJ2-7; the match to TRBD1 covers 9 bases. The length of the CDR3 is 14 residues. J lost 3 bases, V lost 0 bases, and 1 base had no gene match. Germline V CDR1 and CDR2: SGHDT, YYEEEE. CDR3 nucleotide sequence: TGTGCCAGCAGCTTGGGACAGGGGGACTACGAGCAGTACTTC. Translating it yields CASSLGQGDYEQYF.

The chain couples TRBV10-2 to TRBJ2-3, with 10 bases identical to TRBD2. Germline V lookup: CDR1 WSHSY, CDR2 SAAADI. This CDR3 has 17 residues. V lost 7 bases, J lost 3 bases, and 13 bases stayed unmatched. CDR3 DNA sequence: TGCGCCAGCATTCCCGACACAGCAGCGGGAGGGACAGATACGCAGTATTTT. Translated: CASIPDTAAGGTDTQYF.

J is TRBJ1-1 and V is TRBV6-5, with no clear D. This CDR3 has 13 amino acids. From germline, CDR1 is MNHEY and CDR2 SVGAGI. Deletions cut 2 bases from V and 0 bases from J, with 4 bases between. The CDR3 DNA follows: TGTGCCAGCAGTTACCGGCTGAACACTGAAGCTTTCTTT. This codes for CASSYRLNTEAFF.

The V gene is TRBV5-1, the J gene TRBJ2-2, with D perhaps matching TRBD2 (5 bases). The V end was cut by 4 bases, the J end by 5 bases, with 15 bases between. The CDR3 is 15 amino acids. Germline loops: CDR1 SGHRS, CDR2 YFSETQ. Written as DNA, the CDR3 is TGCGCCAGCAGCGCGGGCGGGTATGGTACCGGGGAGCTGTTTTTT. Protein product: CASSAGGYGTGELFF. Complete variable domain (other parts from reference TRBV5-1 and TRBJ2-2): KAGVTQTPRYLIKTRGQQVTLSCSPISGHRSVSWYQQTPGQGLQFLFEYFSETQRNKGNFPGRFSGRQFSNSRSEMNVSTLELGDSALYLCASSAGGYGTGELFFGEGSRLTVL.

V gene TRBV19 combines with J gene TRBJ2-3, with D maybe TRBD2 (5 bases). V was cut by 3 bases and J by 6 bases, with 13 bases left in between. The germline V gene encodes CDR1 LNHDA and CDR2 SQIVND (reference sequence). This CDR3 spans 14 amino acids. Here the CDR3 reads CASSMFLAEDTQYF. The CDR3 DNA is TGTGCCAGTAGTATGTTCCTAGCTGAGGATACGCAGTATTTT.